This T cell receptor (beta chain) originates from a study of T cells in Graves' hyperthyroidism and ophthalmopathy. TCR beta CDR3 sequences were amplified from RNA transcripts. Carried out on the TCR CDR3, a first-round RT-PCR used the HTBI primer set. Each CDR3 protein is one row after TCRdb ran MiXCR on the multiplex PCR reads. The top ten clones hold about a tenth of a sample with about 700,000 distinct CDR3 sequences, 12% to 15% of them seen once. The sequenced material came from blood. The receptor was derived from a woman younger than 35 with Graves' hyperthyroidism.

CDR3: CAGKTSGATEQYF. CDR3 nucleotides: TGTGCCGGGAAGACTAGCGGCGCTACCGAGCAGTACTTC. The V and J genes are TRBV7-9 and TRBJ2-7, with 9 nucleotides matching TRBD2. The V gene's germline CDR1 is SEHNR and CDR2 FQNEAQ (reference sequence). CDR3 size: 13 residues. V lost 11 bases to trimming and J lost 6 bases; unmatched junction nucleotides: 11.